The sample holds one count of the clone carrying this T cell receptor beta chain. Trimming took off 5 bases at V and 5 bases at J, with 10 bases between the two ends. CDR1 is SEHNR, CDR2 FQNEAQ, per germline (reference sequence). CDR3 length: 13 amino acids. This entry comes from a study of T-cell reconstitution after alpha-beta-depleted transplantation in children. Preparation of the TCRbeta library was carried out with unique molecular identifiers. TCRdb reanalysed the PCR reads using MiXCR and keeps one entry per CDR3 protein. The repertoire consists of 450,000 to 600,000 distinct CDR3 sequences, with around 18% occurring once and the leading ten covering 2.5% to 4%.

Sample: PBMCs from the stem cell graft donor, taken from the stem cell graft. The sequence was obtained from a human donor who donated a stem cell graft to a child with acute lymphoblastic leukemia. The chain links TRBV7-9 to TRBJ2-1; weak D call: TRBD2 (5 bases). DNA of the CDR3: TGTGCCAGCAGCCCCGGGAATAACAATGAGCAGTTCTTC. It yields the protein CASSPGNNNEQFF.